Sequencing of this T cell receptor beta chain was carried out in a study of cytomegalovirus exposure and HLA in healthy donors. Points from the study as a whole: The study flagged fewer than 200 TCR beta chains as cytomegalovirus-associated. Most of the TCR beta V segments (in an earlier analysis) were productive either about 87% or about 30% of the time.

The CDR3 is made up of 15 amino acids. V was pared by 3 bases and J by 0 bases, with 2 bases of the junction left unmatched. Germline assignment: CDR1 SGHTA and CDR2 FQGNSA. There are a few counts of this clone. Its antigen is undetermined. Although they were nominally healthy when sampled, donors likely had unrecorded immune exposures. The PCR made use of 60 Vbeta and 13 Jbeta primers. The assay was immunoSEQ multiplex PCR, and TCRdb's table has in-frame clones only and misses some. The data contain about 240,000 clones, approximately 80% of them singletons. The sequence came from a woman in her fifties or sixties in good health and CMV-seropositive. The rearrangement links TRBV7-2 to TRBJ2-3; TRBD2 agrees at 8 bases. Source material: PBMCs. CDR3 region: CASSLASGSTDTQYF. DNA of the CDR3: TGTGCCAGCAGCTTGGCTAGCGGGAGCACAGATACGCAGTATTTT. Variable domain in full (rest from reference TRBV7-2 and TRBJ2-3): GAGVSQSPSNKVTEKGKDVELRCDPISGHTALYWYRQSLGQGLEFLIYFQGNSAPDKSGLPSDRFSAERTGGSVSTLTIQRTQQEDSAVYLCASSLASGSTDTQYFGPGTRLTVL.